The 22 T cell receptor beta chains below come from one sample, sequenced in a study of patients and donors after allogeneic stem cell transplantation. TCRdb re-analysed the RT-PCR reads in MiXCR, keeping a single row per CDR3 protein. The table lists more than 150,000 distinct CDR3 sequences, roughly two fifths of them singletons, with about 35% in the top ten. Sequencing used blood, either unsorted or a sorted T cell fraction (not recorded which). The source of these receptors is a human donor who was either an allogeneic HSCT recipient or a stem cell or donor lymphocyte infusion donor (not recorded which). It is not recorded whose cells these are; they may come from a transplant donor.

In this sample, this clonotype turned up a few times. The rearrangement joins TRBV4-3 to TRBJ2-5; D is possibly TRBD2 (5 bases). The germline V and J ends were trimmed by 1 base and 1 base, with 13 bases remaining between them. The CDR3 runs to 16 residues. CDR1 LGHNA and CDR2 YSLEER come from the germline V gene. The CDR3 loop is CASSQVTLSGQETQYF. CDR3 DNA sequence: TGCGCCAGCAGCCAAGTAACATTGAGCGGCCAAGAGACCCAGTACTTC.

The V call is TRBV29-1, the J call TRBJ2-7, with TRBD1 matching over 10 bases. The CDR3 spans 13 residues. Per the germline V gene, CDR1 is SQVTM and CDR2 is ANQGSEA. J lost 3 bases, V lost 7 bases, and 6 bases had no gene match. The CDR3 reads CSANRDRGYEQYF. Here the CDR3 DNA reads TGCAGCGCCAACCGGGACAGGGGCTACGAGCAGTACTTC.

This clonotype was counted between two and nine times. V usage is TRBV29-1 and J usage is TRBJ1-3; 8 nucleotides agree with TRBD1. Germline values: CDR1 SQVTM, CDR2 ANQGSEA. The CDR3 loop spans 14 amino acids. Unmatched junction bases numbered 4, after V lost 6 bases and J lost 0 bases. DNA for the CDR3: TGCAGCGTGAGGGACAGGAGCTCTGGAAACACCATATATTTT. This translates into CSVRDRSSGNTIYF.

V gene TRBV9 combines with J gene TRBJ1-2; 7 nucleotides match TRBD1. The junction had 4 bases not matched to a gene; V was cut back by 3 bases and J by 2 bases. CDR1 SGDLS and CDR2 YYNGEE come from the germline V gene. The CDR3 consists of 14 residues. CDR3 nucleotides: TGTGCCAGCAGCGCCTCGGACAGGAACTATGGCTACACCTTC. It yields the protein CASSASDRNYGYTF.

The chain recombines TRBV9 with TRBJ2-3; D gene ambiguous. Trimming shortened V by 4 bases and J by 0 bases, and 9 bases separated the two germline ends. The CDR3 is 14 amino acids. The germline V gene has CDR1 SGDLS and CDR2 YYNGEE. The CDR3 here is CASSPPTSTDTQYF. The CDR3 DNA is TGTGCCAGCAGCCCTCCCACGAGCACAGATACGCAGTATTTT.

This clonotype has only a few counts. This rearrangement joins TRBV7-2 to TRBJ1-1; possible D gene TRBD1, 5 bases. V lost 1 base, J lost 3 bases, and 12 bases lay in between. The CDR3 runs to 15 residues. Germline V gene lookup returns CDR1 SGHTA and CDR2 FQGNSA. The CDR3, as DNA: TGTGCCAGCAGCTTAGATGGTGGAGGGGACACTGAAGCTTTCTTT. Residues: CASSLDGGGDTEAFF.

This sequence joins TRBV12-3 or TRBV12-4 and TRBJ2-4; no firm D call. This CDR3 region has 13 residues. Trimming took off 2 bases at V and 9 bases at J, with 11 bases between the two ends. The CDR3 nucleotides read TGTGCCAGCAGTTTAAAAGGGTTGGGCATTCAGTACTTC. Protein: CASSLKGLGIQYF.

The rearrangement links TRBV28 to TRBJ1-5; possible D gene TRBD1, 5 bases. Trimming stripped 5 bases from V and 2 bases from J, with 19 bases between. Germline CDR1 reads MDHEN; CDR2 reads SYDVKM. CDR3 length: 17 amino acids. The CDR3 here is CASSPAALTVRNQPQHF. Written as DNA, the CDR3 is TGTGCCAGCAGTCCGGCTGCCCTGACAGTTCGCAATCAGCCCCAGCATTTT.

This clonotype has a handful of counts. This chain uses TRBV29-1 with TRBJ1-5; TRBD1 is a possible D gene (5 bases). The CDR3 has 13 amino acids. Germline V lookup: CDR1 SQVTM, CDR2 ANQGSEA. Between the trimmed V and J ends, which lost 3 bases and 2 bases, there was a span of 8 bases. CDR3 in amino acids: CSVDQGGNQPQHF. The CDR3 DNA reads as TGCAGCGTTGATCAGGGTGGCAATCAGCCCCAGCATTTT.

This sequence joins TRBV5-1 and TRBJ2-4; weak D call: TRBD2 (5 bases). This CDR3 has 15 amino acids. CDR1 SGHRS and CDR2 YFSETQ come from the germline V gene. V was trimmed by 4 bases and J by 3 bases, leaving 14 bases between them. The CDR3 sequence: CASSHPRDGKNIQYF. CDR3 bases: TGCGCCAGCAGCCACCCCCGGGATGGCAAAAACATTCAGTACTTC.

This chain connects TRBV6-5 to TRBJ1-2, with D unclear. Germline CDR1 reads MNHEY; CDR2 reads SVGAGI. CDR3 length equals 14 residues. V was cut by 6 bases and J by 7 bases, with 18 bases left in between. For the CDR3, the DNA is TGTGCCAGCAGGGCGACACATGAACTGTCTGGCTACACCTTC. It yields the protein CASRATHELSGYTF.

This chain joins TRBV25-1 and TRBJ1-3; D gene uncertain. The ends were cut back, 2 bases at V and 1 base at J, with 9 bases in the middle. The CDR3 has 15 residues. Looked up from germline, CDR1 is MGHDK and CDR2 is SYGVNS. The CDR3 DNA reads TGTGCCAGCAGTGAACTTTGGGGATCTGGAAACACCATATATTTT. It is translated as CASSELWGSGNTIYF.

The V and J genes are TRBV27 and TRBJ2-3; D gene ambiguous. The V and J ends lost 3 bases and 4 bases respectively, with 8 bases between them. The CDR3 consists of 13 residues. Per the germline V gene, CDR1 is MNHEY and CDR2 is SMNVEV (reference sequence). CDR3 protein: CASSLNSADTQYF. In DNA form, the CDR3 reads TGTGCCAGCAGTTTGAATAGTGCAGATACGCAGTATTTT.

This chain connects TRBV10-3 to TRBJ2-7, with 9 bases that match TRBD1. The V segment lost 3 bases and the J segment 2 bases; nucleotides outside the gene matches: 5. CDR1 is ENHRY, CDR2 SYGVKD, per germline. The CDR3 spans 15 residues. CDR3 in DNA: TGTGCCATCAGTGAAACAACAGGGGGCACCTACGAGCAGTACTTC. This encodes CAISETTGGTYEQYF.

Only one count was recorded for this clonotype. The chain carries TRBV27 and TRBJ2-7; 8 bases fit TRBD1. The germline CDR1 and CDR2 sequences are MNHEY and SMNVEV (reference sequence). The junction had 9 bases not matched to a gene; V was cut back by 6 bases and J by 2 bases. This CDR3 has 15 residues. CDR3 sequence (DNA): TGTGCCAGCAGCCCAGACAGGGGTTGGACCTACGAGCAGTACTTC. Protein sequence: CASSPDRGWTYEQYF.

The CDR3: CASSSRTVYEQYF. The CDR3 DNA reads as TGTGCCAGCAGCTCACGGACAGTCTACGAGCAGTACTTC. The chain links TRBV7-9 to TRBJ2-7; possibly TRBD1 for D (6 bases). From germline, CDR1 is SEHNR and CDR2 FQNEAQ (reference sequence). V lost 4 bases, J lost 3 bases, and 10 bases lay in between. This CDR3 has 13 residues.

This chain uses TRBV5-6 with TRBJ1-2; tentatively, D is TRBD1 (6 bases). The CDR3 length is 13 residues. V was cut by 2 bases and J by 7 bases, with 12 bases left in between. Germline V gives CDR1 SGHDT, CDR2 YYEEEE. The DNA of the CDR3 is TGTGCCAGCAGCTTCGGGACACCGGCTGGCTACACCTTC. It yields the protein CASSFGTPAGYTF.

V is TRBV18 and J is TRBJ1-4; a weak D match, TRBD1 (5 bases). There are 15 residues in the CDR3. Germline CDR1 KGHSH, CDR2 LQKENI. V lost 4 bases and J lost 8, with 17 bases in between. DNA of the CDR3: TGTGCCAGCTCACTGGACGGGGCCTCCGGAGAAAAACTGTTTTTT. This gives the protein CASSLDGASGEKLFF. Using reference TRBV18 and TRBJ1-4 for the parts outside the CDR3, the full variable domain is NAGVMQNPRHLVRRRGQEARLRCSPMKGHSHVYWYRQLPEEGLKFMVYLQKENIIDESGMPKERFSAEFPKEGPSILRIQQVVRGDSAAYFCASSLDGASGEKLFFGSGTQLSVL.

The chain has TRBV15 and TRBJ1-2; tentatively, D is TRBD1 (6 bases). The V gene lost 6 bases and the J gene lost 1 base, with 15 bases spanning the gap. Germline-derived CDR1 and CDR2 are LNHNV and YYDKDF (reference sequence). The length of the CDR3 is 15 residues. CDR3 DNA: TGTGCCACCAGTCCAGGGGTAGGTGGTAACTATGGCTACACCTTC. Translation: CATSPGVGGNYGYTF.

The rearrangement links TRBV29-1 to TRBJ1-1; 7 nucleotides match TRBD1. J gave up 0 bases and V 6 bases, and 4 bases lay outside the gene matches. Germline assignment: CDR1 SQVTM and CDR2 ANQGSEA. The CDR3 runs to 13 residues. CDR3 sequence: CSVRTGVNTEAFF. CDR3 DNA: TGCAGCGTACGGACAGGAGTGAACACTGAAGCTTTCTTT. Supplemented by reference TRBV29-1 and TRBJ1-1, the full variable domain reads SAVISQKPSRDICQRGTSLTIQCQVDSQVTMMFWYRQQPGQSLTLIATANQGSEATYESGFVIDKFPISRPNLTFSTLTVSNMSPEDSSIYLCSVRTGVNTEAFFGQGTRLTVV.

The chain has TRBV27 and TRBJ2-7; no clear D gene. Germline loops: CDR1 MNHEY, CDR2 SMNVEV (reference sequence). Between the trimmed V and J ends, which lost 3 bases and 6 bases, there was a span of 9 bases. The CDR3 contains 12 residues. The chain's CDR3 is CASSFVGSEQYF. In DNA form, the CDR3 reads TGTGCCAGCAGTTTCGTCGGCTCCGAGCAGTACTTC.

The chain joins TRBV3-1 to TRBJ2-7; D is possibly TRBD2 (6 bases). Trimming stripped 4 bases from V and 4 bases from J, with 14 bases between. Germline values: CDR1 LGHDT, CDR2 YNNKEL (reference sequence). This CDR3 is 14 amino acids long. The CDR3 region has the DNA TGTGCCAGCAGCCCCCCGGGACTCCTATACGAGCAGTACTTC. This translates into CASSPPGLLYEQYF.